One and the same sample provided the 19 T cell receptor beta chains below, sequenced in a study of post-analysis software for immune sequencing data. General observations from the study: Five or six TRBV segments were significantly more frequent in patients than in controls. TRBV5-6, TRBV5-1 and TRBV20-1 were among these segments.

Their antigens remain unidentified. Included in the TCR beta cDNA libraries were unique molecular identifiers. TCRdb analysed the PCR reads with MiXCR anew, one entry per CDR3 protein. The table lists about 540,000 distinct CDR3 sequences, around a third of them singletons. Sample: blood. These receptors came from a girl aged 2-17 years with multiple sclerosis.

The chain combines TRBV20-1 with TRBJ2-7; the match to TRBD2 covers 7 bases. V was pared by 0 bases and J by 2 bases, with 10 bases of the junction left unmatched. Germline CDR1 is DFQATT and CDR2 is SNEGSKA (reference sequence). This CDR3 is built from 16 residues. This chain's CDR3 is CSARDMRRGTTYEQYF. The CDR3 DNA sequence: TGCAGTGCTAGAGATATGAGGCGGGGGACCACCTACGAGCAGTACTTC.

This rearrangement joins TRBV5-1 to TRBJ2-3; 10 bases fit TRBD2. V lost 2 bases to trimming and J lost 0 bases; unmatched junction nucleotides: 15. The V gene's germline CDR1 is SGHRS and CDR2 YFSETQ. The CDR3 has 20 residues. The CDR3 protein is CASSFWGSGTSAASTDTQYF. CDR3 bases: TGCGCCAGCAGCTTTTGGGGGTCCGGGACTAGCGCCGCTAGCACAGATACGCAGTATTTT.

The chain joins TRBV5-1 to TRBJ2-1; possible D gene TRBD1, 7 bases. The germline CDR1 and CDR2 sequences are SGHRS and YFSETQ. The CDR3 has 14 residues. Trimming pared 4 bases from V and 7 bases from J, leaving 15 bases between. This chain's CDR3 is CASSGGLTGNEQFF. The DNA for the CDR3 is TGCGCCAGCAGCGGGGGGTTGACAGGGAATGAGCAGTTCTTC. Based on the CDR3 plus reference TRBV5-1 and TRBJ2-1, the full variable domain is KAGVTQTPRYLIKTRGQQVTLSCSPISGHRSVSWYQQTPGQGLQFLFEYFSETQRNKGNFPGRFSGRQFSNSRSEMNVSTLELGDSALYLCASSGGLTGNEQFFGPGTRLTVL.

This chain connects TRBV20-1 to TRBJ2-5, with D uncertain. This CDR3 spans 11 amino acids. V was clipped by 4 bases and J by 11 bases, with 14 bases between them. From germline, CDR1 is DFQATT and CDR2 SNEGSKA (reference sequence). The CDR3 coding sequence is TGCAGTGCTACCGCACTGGATGAGCAGTACTTC. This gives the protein CSATALDEQYF.

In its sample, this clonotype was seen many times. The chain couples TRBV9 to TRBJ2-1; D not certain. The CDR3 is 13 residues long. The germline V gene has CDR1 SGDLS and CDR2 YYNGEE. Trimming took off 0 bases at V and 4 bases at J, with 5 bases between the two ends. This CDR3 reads CASSVDLYNEQFF. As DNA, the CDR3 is TGTGCCAGCAGCGTAGATTTGTACAATGAGCAGTTCTTC.

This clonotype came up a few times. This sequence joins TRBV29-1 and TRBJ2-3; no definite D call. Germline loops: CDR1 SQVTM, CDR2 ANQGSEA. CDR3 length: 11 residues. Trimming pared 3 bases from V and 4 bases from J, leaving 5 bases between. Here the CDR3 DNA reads TGCAGCGTTGACGGGTCAGATACGCAGTATTTT. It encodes CSVDGSDTQYF.

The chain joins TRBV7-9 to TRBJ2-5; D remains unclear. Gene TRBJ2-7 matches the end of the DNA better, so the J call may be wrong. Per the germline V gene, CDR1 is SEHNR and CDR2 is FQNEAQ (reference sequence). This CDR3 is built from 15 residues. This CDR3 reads CASSPGGSTLYEQYF. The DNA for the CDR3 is TGTGCCAGCAGCCCGGGTGGCTCTACCCTCTACGAGCAGTACTTC.

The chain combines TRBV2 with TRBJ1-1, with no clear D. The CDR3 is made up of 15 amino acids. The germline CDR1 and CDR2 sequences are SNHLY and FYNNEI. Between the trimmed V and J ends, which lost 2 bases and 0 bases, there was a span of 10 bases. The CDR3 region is CASSELRQVNTEAFF. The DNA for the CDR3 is TGTGCCAGCAGTGAACTGCGCCAGGTGAACACTGAAGCTTTCTTT.

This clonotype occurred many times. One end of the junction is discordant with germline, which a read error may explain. CDR3 nucleotides: TGCAGCGTGGAAGGCGGGCCTGCCTATGGCTACACCTTC. Its protein product is CSVEGGPAYGYTF. J is TRBJ1-2 and V is TRBV29-1; no clear D gene. The CDR3 spans 13 residues. Germline CDR1 and CDR2: SQVTM and ANQGSEA. The full variable domain, its missing parts supplied by reference TRBV29-1 and TRBJ1-2, is SAVISQKPSRDICQRGTSLTIQCQVDSQVTMMFWYRQQPGQSLTLIATANQGSEATYESGFVIDKFPISRPNLTFSTLTVSNMSPEDSSIYLCSVEGGPAYGYTFGSGTRLTVV.

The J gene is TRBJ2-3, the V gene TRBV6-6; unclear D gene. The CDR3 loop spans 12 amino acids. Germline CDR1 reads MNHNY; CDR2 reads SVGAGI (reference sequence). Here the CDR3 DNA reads TGTGGCGTGGGAACTAGCACAGATACGCAGTATTTT. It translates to CGVGTSTDTQYF.

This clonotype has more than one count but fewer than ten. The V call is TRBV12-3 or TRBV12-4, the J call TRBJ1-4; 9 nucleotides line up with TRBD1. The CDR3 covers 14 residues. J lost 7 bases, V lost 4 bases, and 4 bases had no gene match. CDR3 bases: TGTGCCAGCAGTTCTTGGGACAGGGTTGAAAAACTGTTTTTT. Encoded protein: CASSSWDRVEKLFF.

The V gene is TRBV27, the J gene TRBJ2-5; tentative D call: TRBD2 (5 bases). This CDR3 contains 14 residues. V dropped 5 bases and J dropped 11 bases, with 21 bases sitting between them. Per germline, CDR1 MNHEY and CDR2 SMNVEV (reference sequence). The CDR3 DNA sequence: TGTGCCAGCAGTCGGGGTCTGTTAGACAATGAGCAGTACTTC. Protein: CASSRGLLDNEQYF.

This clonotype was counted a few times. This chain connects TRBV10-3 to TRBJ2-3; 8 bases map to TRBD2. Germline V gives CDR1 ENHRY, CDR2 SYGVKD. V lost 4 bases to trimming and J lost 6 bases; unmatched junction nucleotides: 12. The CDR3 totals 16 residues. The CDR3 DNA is TGTGCCATCAGTGGGTTGACGGGGGGGCCACTGGATACGCAGTATTTT. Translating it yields CAISGLTGGPLDTQYF.

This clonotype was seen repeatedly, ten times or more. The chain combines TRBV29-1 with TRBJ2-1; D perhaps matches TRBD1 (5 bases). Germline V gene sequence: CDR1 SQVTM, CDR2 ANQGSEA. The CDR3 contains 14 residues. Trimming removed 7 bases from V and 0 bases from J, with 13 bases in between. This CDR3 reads CSALDSSSYNEQFF. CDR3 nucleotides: TGCAGCGCCCTCGACAGCAGCTCCTACAATGAGCAGTTCTTC.

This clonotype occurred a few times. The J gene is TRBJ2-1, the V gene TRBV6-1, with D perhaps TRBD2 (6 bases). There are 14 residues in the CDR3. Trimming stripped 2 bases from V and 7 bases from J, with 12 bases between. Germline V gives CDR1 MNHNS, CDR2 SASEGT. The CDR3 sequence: CASSEWGDGNEQFF. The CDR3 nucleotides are TGTGCCAGCAGTGAATGGGGGGACGGGAATGAGCAGTTCTTC.

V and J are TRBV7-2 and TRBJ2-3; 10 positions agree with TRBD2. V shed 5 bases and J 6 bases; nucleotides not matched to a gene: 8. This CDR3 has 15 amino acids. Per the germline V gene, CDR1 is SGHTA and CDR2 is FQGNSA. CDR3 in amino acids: CASSPSSGGADTQYF. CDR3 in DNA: TGTGCCAGCAGCCCCAGCAGCGGGGGGGCGGATACGCAGTATTTT.

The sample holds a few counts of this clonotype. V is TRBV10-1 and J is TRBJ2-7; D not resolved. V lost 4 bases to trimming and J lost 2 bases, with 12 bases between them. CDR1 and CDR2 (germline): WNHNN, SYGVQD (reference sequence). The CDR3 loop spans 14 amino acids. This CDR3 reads CASSVLGFPYEQYF. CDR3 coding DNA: TGCGCCAGCAGTGTTTTGGGGTTCCCCTACGAGCAGTACTTC.

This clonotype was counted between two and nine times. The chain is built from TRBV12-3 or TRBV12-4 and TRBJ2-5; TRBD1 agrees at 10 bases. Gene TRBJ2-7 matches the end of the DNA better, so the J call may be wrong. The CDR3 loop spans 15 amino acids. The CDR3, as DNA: TGTGCCAGCAGTTTAAGAGGACAGGGGGTTTCCGAGCAGTACTTC. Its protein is CASSLRGQGVSEQYF.

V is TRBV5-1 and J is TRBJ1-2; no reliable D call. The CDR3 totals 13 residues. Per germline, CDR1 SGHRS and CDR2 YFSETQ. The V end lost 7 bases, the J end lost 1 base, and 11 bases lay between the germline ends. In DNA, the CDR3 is TGCGCCAGCCGCCGGACCGATAACTATGGCTACACCTTC. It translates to CASRRTDNYGYTF.